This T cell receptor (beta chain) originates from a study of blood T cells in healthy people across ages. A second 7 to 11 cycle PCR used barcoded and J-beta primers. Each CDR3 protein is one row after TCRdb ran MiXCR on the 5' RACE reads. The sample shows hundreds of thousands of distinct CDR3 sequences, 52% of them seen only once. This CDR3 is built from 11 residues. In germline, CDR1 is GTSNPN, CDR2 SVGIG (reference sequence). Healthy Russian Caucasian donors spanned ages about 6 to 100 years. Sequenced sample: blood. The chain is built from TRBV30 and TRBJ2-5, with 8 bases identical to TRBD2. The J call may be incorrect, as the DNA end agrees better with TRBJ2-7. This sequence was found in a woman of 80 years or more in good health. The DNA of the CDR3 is TGTGCCTGGCGGGGGGGGGTCGAGCAGTACTTC. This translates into CAWRGGVEQYF.